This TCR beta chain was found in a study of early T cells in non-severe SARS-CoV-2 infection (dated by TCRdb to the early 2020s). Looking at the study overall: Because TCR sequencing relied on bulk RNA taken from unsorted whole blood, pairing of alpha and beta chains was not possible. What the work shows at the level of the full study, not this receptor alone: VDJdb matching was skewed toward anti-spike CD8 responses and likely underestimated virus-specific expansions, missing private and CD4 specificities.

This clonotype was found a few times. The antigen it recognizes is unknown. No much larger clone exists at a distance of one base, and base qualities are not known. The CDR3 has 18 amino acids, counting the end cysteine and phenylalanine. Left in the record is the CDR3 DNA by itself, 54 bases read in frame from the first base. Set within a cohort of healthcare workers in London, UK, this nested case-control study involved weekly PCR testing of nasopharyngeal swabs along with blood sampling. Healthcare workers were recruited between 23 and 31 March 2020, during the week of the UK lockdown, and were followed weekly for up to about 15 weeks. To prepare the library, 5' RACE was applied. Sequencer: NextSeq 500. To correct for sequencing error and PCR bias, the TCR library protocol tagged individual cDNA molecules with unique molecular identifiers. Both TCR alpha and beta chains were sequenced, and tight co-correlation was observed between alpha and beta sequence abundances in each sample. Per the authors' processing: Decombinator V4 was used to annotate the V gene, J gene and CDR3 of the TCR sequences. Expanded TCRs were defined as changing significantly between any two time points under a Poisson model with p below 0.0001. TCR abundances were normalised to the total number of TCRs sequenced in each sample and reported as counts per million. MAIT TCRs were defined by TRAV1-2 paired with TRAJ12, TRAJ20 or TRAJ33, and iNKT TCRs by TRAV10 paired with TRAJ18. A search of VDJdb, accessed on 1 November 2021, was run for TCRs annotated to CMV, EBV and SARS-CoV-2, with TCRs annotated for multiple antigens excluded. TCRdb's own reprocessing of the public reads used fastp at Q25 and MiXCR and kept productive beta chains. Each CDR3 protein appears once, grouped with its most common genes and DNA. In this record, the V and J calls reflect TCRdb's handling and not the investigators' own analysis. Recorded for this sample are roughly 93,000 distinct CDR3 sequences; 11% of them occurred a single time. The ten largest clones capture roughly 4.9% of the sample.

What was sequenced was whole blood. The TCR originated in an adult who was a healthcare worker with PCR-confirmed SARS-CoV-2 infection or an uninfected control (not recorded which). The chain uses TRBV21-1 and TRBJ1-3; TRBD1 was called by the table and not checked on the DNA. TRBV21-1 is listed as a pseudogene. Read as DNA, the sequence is TGTGCCAGCAGCAAAGCAAAGAGACAGGGACGGTTCGGAAACACCATATATTTT. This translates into CASSKAKRQGRFGNTIYF.